Shown below are 18 T cell receptor beta chains from a single sample sequenced in a study of blood T cell repertoires in COVID-19. Generated by immunoSEQ multiplex PCR, the TCRdb table keeps only in-frame clones and is missing some. This sample has about 340,000 clones; about nine tenths occur once, and the top ten carry about 6%. The specimen sequenced was peripheral blood. These TCRs come from a woman aged 50 to 60 with COVID-19, enrolled during active disease.

The chain is built from TRBV6-1 and TRBJ1-5, with 7 bases fitting TRBD1. CDR1 and CDR2 (germline): MNHNS, SASEGT. The CDR3 is 17 residues long. The V segment lost 3 bases and the J segment 2 bases; nucleotides outside the gene matches: 10. Written as DNA, the CDR3 is TGTGCCAGCAGTGATCAGACTTACACAGGGGGCAATCAGCCCCAGCATTTT. Amino acids: CASSDQTYTGGNQPQHF.

The chain has TRBV24-1 and TRBJ2-4; 9 bases map to TRBD1. Germline assignment: CDR1 KGHDR and CDR2 SFDVKD. The CDR3 extends over 15 amino acids. After removal of 3 bases from V and 4 bases from J, the junction contained 3 bases not matched to a gene. Here the CDR3 reads CATSDGGTGKNIQYF. CDR3 in DNA: TGTGCCACCAGTGATGGGGGGACAGGGAAAAACATTCAGTACTTC.

V gene TRBV5-1 combines with J gene TRBJ2-3; D remains ambiguous. V lost 4 bases and J lost 6, with 15 bases in between. Germline V gives CDR1 SGHRS, CDR2 YFSETQ. This CDR3 comprises 14 residues. Here the CDR3 DNA reads TGCGCCAGCAGCCTCGGATCCGCGGCGGATACGCAGTATTTT. This encodes CASSLGSAADTQYF.

The genes are TRBV5-1 and TRBJ1-1, with 9 bases lining up with TRBD1. Germline trimming cut 4 bases from V and 4 bases from J; bases unmatched to any gene: 8. The CDR3 length is 15 residues. The germline gives CDR1 SGHRS, CDR2 YFSETQ. The CDR3 coding sequence is TGCGCCAGCAGCCAAATACAGGGGGCGCTCACTGAAGCTTTCTTT. Translated, it gives CASSQIQGALTEAFF.

There are a few counts of this clone. The J gene is TRBJ2-7, the V gene TRBV19; no clear D gene. Trimming left V 0 bases short and J 6 bases short, with 12 bases between. Germline assignment: CDR1 LNHDA and CDR2 SQIVND (reference sequence). This CDR3 contains 14 residues. This CDR3 is CASSIDIMTIEQYF. The CDR3, as DNA: TGTGCCAGTAGTATAGATATCATGACAATCGAGCAGTACTTC.

V gene TRBV19 combines with J gene TRBJ1-2, with 7 bases that match TRBD1. V was pared by 1 base and J by 5 bases, with 7 bases of the junction left unmatched. The CDR3 consists of 15 residues. CDR1 LNHDA and CDR2 SQIVND come from the germline V gene (reference sequence). CDR3 DNA sequence: TGTGCCAGTAGTATAGCGCCCGGGACAGCTTATGGCTACACCTTC. Protein product: CASSIAPGTAYGYTF.

The genes are TRBV3-1 (or the pseudogene TRBV3-2) and TRBJ2-2; the D gene is possibly TRBD2 (7 bases). The germline CDR1 and CDR2 sequences are LGHDT and YNNKEL (reference sequence). This CDR3 is 17 amino acids long. V lost 6 bases, J lost 6 bases, and 23 bases lay in between. CDR3 sequence (DNA): TGTGCCAGCAGTTACAGGGAGGGGGTCTTGCGTGCCGGGGAGCTGTTTTTT. Encoded protein: CASSYREGVLRAGELFF.

This chain joins TRBV27 and TRBJ1-2, with 7 bases aligning to TRBD1. The CDR3 has 13 amino acids. The V and J ends lost 2 bases and 14 bases, in that order; junction bases with no gene match: 11. Germline loops: CDR1 MNHEY, CDR2 SMNVEV (reference sequence). CDR3 in DNA: TGTGCCAGCAGTTTAGACAGGGTTCAGGCAAAGACCTTC. Its translation is CASSLDRVQAKTF.

The chain joins TRBV5-1 to TRBJ2-1, with TRBD2 as a possible D gene (5 bases). Germline assignment: CDR1 SGHRS and CDR2 YFSETQ. The CDR3 has 16 residues. Trimming removed 1 base from V and 0 bases from J, with 11 bases in between. CDR3 region: CASSLLPGSSYNEQFF. The DNA for the CDR3 is TGCGCCAGCAGCTTGTTGCCTGGGAGCTCCTACAATGAGCAGTTCTTC.

The chain uses TRBV9 and TRBJ2-2, with TRBD2 identical over 10 bases. V trimming: 0 bases; J trimming: 5 bases; junction bases outside the gene matches: 7. The germline gives CDR1 SGDLS, CDR2 YYNGEE. The length of the CDR3 is 17 residues. Here the CDR3 reads CASSVVLAGAETGELFF. The CDR3 DNA sequence: TGTGCCAGCAGCGTAGTGCTAGCGGGAGCGGAAACCGGGGAGCTGTTTTTT.

V usage is TRBV5-1 and J usage is TRBJ1-4; 7 positions match TRBD1. Germline loops: CDR1 SGHRS, CDR2 YFSETQ. Trimming at V came to 4 bases and at J to 0 bases, leaving 6 bases not matched to a gene. The CDR3 has 16 residues. CDR3 protein: CASSTDRASTNEKLFF. The CDR3 nucleotides are TGCGCCAGCAGCACCGACAGGGCCTCAACTAATGAAAAACTGTTTTTT.

The V and J genes are TRBV6-5 and TRBJ1-2; tentatively, D is TRBD1 (6 bases). Germline lookup yields CDR1 MNHEY and CDR2 SVGAGI. V was trimmed by 6 bases and J by 8 bases, leaving 22 bases between them. The CDR3 is 15 amino acids. The CDR3 spells CASRGRGQGFEGYTF. CDR3 nucleotides: TGTGCCAGCAGGGGGCGAGGGCAGGGGTTCGAGGGCTACACCTTC.

The CDR3 reads CASSRPGPVLAGHETQYF. The CDR3 DNA sequence: TGTGCCAGCAGCCGCCCAGGGCCGGTTCTAGCGGGCCACGAGACCCAGTACTTC. The chain couples TRBV3-1 (or the pseudogene TRBV3-2) to TRBJ2-5, with 8 bases that match TRBD2. V dropped 4 bases and J dropped 5; count of bases not matched to a gene: 18. Looked up from germline, CDR1 is LGHDT and CDR2 is YNNKEL (reference sequence). The CDR3 covers 18 residues.

The CDR3 loop reads CASIPQHGLAADNEQFF. DNA of the CDR3: TGTGCCAGCATTCCTCAACACGGACTAGCGGCGGACAATGAGCAGTTCTTC. The chain couples TRBV28 to TRBJ2-1, with TRBD2 matching 10 bases. CDR1 is MDHEN and CDR2 is SYDVKM in the germline V gene. With 7 bases clipped from V and 5 bases from J, the junction kept 14 bases outside the gene matches. The CDR3 is made up of 17 amino acids. The full variable domain, in which reference TRBV28 and TRBJ2-1 provide the parts outside the CDR3, is DVKVTQSSRYLVKRTGEKVFLECVQDMDHENMFWYRQDPGLGLRLIYFSYDVKMKEKGDIPEGYSVSREKKERFSLILESASTNQTSMYLCASIPQHGLAADNEQFFGPGTRLTVL.

The rearrangement links TRBV6-2 or TRBV6-3 to TRBJ1-1; no clear D. CDR3 length: 12 residues. The V gene lost 0 bases and the J gene lost 6 bases, with 5 bases spanning the gap. Germline CDR1 and CDR2: MNHEY and SVGEGT. CDR3 loop: CASSYSTPEAFF. CDR3 coding DNA: TGTGCCAGCAGTTACTCGACACCTGAAGCTTTCTTT.

V usage is TRBV11-2 and J usage is TRBJ1-1; D not resolved. Trimming pared 1 base from V and 3 bases from J, leaving 6 bases between. Per the germline V gene, CDR1 is SGHAT and CDR2 is FQNNGV. The CDR3 is made up of 13 amino acids. Written as DNA, the CDR3 is TGTGCCAGCAGCTTAGTTTCATACACTGAAGCTTTCTTT. Protein sequence: CASSLVSYTEAFF.

DNA for the CDR3: TGTGCCAGCAGCTTAACAGGGGTCTACGAGCAGTACTTC. Translated: CASSLTGVYEQYF. The chain couples TRBV11-1 to TRBJ2-7; 7 nucleotides line up with TRBD1. Trimming took 2 bases from V and 3 from J; bases not matched to a gene: 1. The CDR3 is 13 residues long. The V gene's germline CDR1 is SGHAT and CDR2 FQDESV (reference sequence).

V is TRBV4-3 and J is TRBJ2-5, with TRBD2 as a possible D gene (6 bases). This CDR3 contains 15 residues. V shed 0 bases and J shed 5 bases, with 13 bases lying between them. CDR1 and CDR2 from the germline V gene are LGHNA and YSLEER. CDR3 nucleotide sequence: TGCGCCAGCAGCCAAGAGGTCTACAGCGGGGAGACCCAGTACTTC. Protein: CASSQEVYSGETQYF.